This record concerns one T cell receptor (beta chain) sequence. The target antigen is unknown. The CDR3 sequence is 18 residues long. J lost 0 bases, V lost 0 bases, and 7 bases had no gene match. The germline V gene encodes CDR1 SGHNT and CDR2 YYREEE (reference sequence). This table comes from immunoSEQ multiplex PCR, and its TCRdb copy is limited to in-frame clones, with some not included. The data hold under 15,000 clones, with about 83% observed a single time. The sample comes from a study of T cells after posttransplantation cyclophosphamide. Study outcomes and limitations: TRB overlap between skin or GI tissue T cells and blood was limited. Later post-transplant blood repertoires were often dominated by donor CD8+ memory clones. Recipient CMV seropositivity and CMV reactivation strongly tracked TRB clonality.

On the day of bone marrow donation, the related graft donor provided peripheral blood. The source material was memory CD4+ T cells sorted from PBMCs. The receptor comes from a man aged 50 or older in good health, CMV-negative, and a related stem cell transplant donor. V usage is TRBV5-4 and J usage is TRBJ2-3; 10 nucleotides agree with TRBD2. The CDR3 DNA reads as TGTGCCAGCAGCTTGGGGCTAGCGGGGGTCACTAGCACAGATACGCAGTATTTT. This sequence encodes CASSLGLAGVTSTDTQYF.